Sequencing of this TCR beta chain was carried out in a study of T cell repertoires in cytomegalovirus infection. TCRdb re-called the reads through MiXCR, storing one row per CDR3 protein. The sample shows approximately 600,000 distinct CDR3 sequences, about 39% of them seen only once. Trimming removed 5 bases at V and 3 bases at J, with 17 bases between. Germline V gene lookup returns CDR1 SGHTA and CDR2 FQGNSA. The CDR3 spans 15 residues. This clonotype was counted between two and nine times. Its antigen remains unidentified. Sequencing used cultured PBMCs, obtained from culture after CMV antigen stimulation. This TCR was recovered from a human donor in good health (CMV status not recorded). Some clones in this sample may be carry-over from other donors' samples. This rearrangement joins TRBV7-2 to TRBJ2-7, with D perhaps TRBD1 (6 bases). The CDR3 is CASSLGPGALYEQYF. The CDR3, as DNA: TGTGCCAGCAGCCTAGGGCCAGGGGCCCTCTACGAGCAGTACTTC.